This T cell receptor (beta chain) was profiled in a study of blood T cell repertoires in COVID-19. Whole-study context: Some COVID-19 samples were acute and others convalescent; all came from the United States, Italy and Spain. The cDNA or gDNA used as material had been derived from T cells, B-cell-depleted T cells, or PBMCs.

CDR1 is LGHNA and CDR2 is YNFKEQ in the germline V gene. The CDR3 spans 15 residues. V shed 4 bases and J 7 bases; nucleotides not matched to a gene: 6. Assay used: immunoSEQ multiplex PCR; TCRdb lists only in-frame clones, some missing. The table includes more than 250,000 clones, approximately 84% detected once. The TCR was taken from a woman aged 30 to 39 who had recovered from COVID-19. Sequencing used peripheral blood. This chain links TRBV4-2 with TRBJ2-7, with 14 nucleotides matching TRBD2. CDR3 protein: CASSRSGLAGVEQYF. CDR3 nucleotide sequence: TGTGCCAGCAGCCGATCGGGACTAGCGGGAGTTGAGCAGTACTTC.